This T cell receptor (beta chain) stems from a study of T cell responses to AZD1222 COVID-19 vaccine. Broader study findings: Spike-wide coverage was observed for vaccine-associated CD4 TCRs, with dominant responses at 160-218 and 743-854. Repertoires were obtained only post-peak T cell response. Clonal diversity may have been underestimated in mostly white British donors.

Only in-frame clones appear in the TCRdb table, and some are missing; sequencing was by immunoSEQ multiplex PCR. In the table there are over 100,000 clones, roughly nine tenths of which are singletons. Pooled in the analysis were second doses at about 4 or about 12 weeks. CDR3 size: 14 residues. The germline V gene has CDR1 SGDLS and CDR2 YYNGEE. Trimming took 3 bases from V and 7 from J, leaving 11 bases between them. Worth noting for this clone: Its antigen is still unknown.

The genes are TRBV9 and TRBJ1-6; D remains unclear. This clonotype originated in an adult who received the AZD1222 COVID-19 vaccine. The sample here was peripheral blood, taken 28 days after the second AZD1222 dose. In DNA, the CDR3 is TGTGCCAGCAGCGCTCTTGAGTTAAATTCACCCCTCCACTTT. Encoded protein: CASSALELNSPLHF.